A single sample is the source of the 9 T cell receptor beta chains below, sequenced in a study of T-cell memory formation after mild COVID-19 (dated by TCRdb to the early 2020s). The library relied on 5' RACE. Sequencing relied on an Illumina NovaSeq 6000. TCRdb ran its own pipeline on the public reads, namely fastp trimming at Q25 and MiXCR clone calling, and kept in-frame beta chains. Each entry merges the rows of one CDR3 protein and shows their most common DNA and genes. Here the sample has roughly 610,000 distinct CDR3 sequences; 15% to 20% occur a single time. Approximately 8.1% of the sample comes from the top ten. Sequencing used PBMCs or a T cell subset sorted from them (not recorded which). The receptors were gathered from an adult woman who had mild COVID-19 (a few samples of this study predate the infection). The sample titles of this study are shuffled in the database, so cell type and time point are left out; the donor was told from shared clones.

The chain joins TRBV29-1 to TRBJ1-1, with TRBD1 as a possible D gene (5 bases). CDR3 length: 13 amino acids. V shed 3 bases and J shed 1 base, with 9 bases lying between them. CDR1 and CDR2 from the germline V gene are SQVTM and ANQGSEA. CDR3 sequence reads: CSVEAGQNTEAFF. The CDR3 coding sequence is TGCAGCGTTGAGGCAGGACAGAACACTGAAGCTTTCTTT.

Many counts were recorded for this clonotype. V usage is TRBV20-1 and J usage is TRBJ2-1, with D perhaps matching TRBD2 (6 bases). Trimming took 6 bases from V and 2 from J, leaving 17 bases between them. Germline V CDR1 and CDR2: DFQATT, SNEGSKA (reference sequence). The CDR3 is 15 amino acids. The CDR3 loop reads CSAWRADGAYNEQFF. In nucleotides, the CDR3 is TGCAGTGCGTGGAGGGCCGATGGGGCCTACAATGAGCAGTTCTTC.

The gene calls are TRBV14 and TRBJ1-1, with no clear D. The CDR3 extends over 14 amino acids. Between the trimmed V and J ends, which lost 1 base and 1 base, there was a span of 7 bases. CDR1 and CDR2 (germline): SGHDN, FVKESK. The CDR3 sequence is CASSQVTENTEAFF. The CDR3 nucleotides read TGTGCCAGCAGCCAAGTAACAGAGAACACTGAAGCTTTCTTT.

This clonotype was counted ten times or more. DNA of the CDR3: TGTGCCATCAGTCCCCGGGACAGCTATGGCTACACCTTC. Protein: CAISPRDSYGYTF. This rearrangement joins TRBV10-3 to TRBJ1-2, with 7 bases that match TRBD1. With 5 bases clipped from V and 4 bases from J, the junction kept 4 bases outside the gene matches. CDR3 size: 13 residues. The germline gives CDR1 ENHRY, CDR2 SYGVKD.

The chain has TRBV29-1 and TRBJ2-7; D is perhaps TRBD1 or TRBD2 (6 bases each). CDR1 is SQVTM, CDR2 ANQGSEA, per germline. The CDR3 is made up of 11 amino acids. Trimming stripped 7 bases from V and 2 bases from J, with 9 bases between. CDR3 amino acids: CSAGDTYEQYF. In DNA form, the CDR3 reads TGCAGCGCGGGGGACACCTACGAGCAGTACTTC.

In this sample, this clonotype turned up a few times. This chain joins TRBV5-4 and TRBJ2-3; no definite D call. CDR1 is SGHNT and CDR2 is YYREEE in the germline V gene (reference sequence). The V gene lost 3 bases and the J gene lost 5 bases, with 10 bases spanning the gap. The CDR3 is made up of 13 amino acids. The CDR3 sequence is CASSSRIGDTQYF. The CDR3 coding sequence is TGTGCCAGCAGCTCCAGGATTGGAGATACGCAGTATTTT.

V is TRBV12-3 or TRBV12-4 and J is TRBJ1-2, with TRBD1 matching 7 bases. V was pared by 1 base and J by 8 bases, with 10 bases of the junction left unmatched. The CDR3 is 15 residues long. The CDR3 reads CASSLGGQGGSGYTF. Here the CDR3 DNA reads TGTGCCAGCAGTTTAGGGGGTCAGGGGGGGAGCGGCTACACCTTC.

The CDR3 nucleotides are TGTGCCAGCATCGATCCGGGACTAGCGGGAGGGTCCGGGGAGACCCAGTACTTC. This codes for CASIDPGLAGGSGETQYF. The rearrangement uses TRBV6-2 or TRBV6-3 and TRBJ2-5; 16 bases are shared with TRBD2. Germline assignment: CDR1 MNHEY and CDR2 SVGEGT. V trimming: 7 bases; J trimming: 5 bases; junction bases outside the gene matches: 13. This CDR3 has 18 amino acids.

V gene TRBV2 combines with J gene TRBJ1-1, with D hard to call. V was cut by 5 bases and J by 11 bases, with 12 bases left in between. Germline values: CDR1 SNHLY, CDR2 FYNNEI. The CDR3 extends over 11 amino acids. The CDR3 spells CASSPDNTAFF. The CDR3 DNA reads TGTGCCAGCAGTCCAGACAATACGGCTTTCTTT.